This TCR beta chain was retrieved from a study of human T cells and chemical hapten exposure (dated by TCRdb to about 2021). Turning to the overall study: For sensitization, 2% DPC in acetone was applied to a roughly 2 cm by roughly 2 cm area of upper inner arm skin. Patch tests used Finn chambers with 0.01% DPC on the upper back, scored after 6 days by International Contact Dermatitis Research Group standards. The mostly female patient cohort included alopecia areata with under or over 50% scalp involvement, alopecia totalis and alopecia universalis. Blood samples were taken from patients before sensitization (week 0) and then at 2, 6 and about 24 weeks after DPC sensitization. This study followed changes in the peripheral blood TCR repertoire in vivo during primary and secondary sensitization of alopecia patients to the hapten diphenylcyclopropenone (DPC). Around 29 alopecia patients provided blood for TCR sequencing at one to four time points (pre-sensitization, 2, 6 and 24 weeks). Patients additionally received weekly therapeutic DPC doses to the scalp throughout the approximately 25-week study period. The libraries were sequenced as a pool, and the TCR yield per sample differed mostly because of small variations in library volumes within the pool. General study outcomes and caveats: No change with DPC sensitization was found in the number of TCRs above 1 in 1000 frequency, and no evidence of global repertoire structure alterations was found. Significantly more large CDR3 similarity clusters were formed by expanded TCRs than by pre-sensitization or healthy control sets, consistent with antigen-driven responses. Because every patient had alopecia, a presumed autoimmune disease, the patients' immune response might differ from that of healthy individuals. Repeated subsampling changed both the strength of the expansion versus patch-test correlation and the threshold at which that correlation became significant. A positive correlation was found between the number of PT1 expanded TCRs and patch test score, with significance reached at thresholds 8, 16 and 32 but not 4.

Read against the paper, the sample's time point label means: patch test 1, 2 weeks after DPC sensitization. The label giving this sample's treatment or condition can be read as: therapeutic diphenylcyclopropenone sensitization with weekly scalp DPC. Blood at each patch-test visit was drawn before the patch test was applied. Eligible patients were aged 18 to 70, diagnosed with alopecia, deemed suitable for DPC therapy, and excluded if pregnant. Unfractionated whole blood was collected in Tempus Blood RNA tubes, and total RNA was extracted from that blood. Receptor libraries were prepared by RACE. Sequencing was performed on a NextSeq 500. During library preparation, unique molecular identifiers were attached to individual cDNA molecules so that TCRs could be counted quantitatively and reproducibly. From each blood RNA sample, both TCR alpha and TCR beta chains were sequenced. Under the source paper's analysis protocol: Samples had a median of about 90,000 TCRs, with a range from about 23,224 to 750,000. The Decombinator software suite was used to annotate the V, J and CDR3 of the TCR reads. To make PS versus PT1 abundance plots, every sample was subsampled to the same number of TCRs (28,000). TCRs were defined as expanded if absent before sensitization and observed at least eight times at the 2-week time point. The public reads were run again by TCRdb, first through fastp at Q25 and then through MiXCR, and only productive beta chains were kept. Here each entry gathers all rows of one CDR3 protein and keeps the most common genes and DNA. These V and J calls derive from TCRdb rather than the authors' analysis. The sample yields around 71,000 distinct CDR3 sequences; approximately 9.4% were counted once. The ten biggest clones cover 3% to 4% of the sample.

Per the germline V gene, SGHAT is the CDR1 and FQNNGV is the CDR2. Measured from the cysteine to the phenylalanine, the CDR3 is 11 residues long. The DNA shown is the 33-base CDR3, in frame from base 1. The trim is 1 base for V and 8 bases for J, with a gap of 5 bases between the germline ends. This clonotype was observed a few times. Its target antigen remains unknown. No base quality values were provided; no much bigger clone lies one nucleotide off. The rearrangement joined TRBV11-2 to TRBJ1-1; the D gene lacks a confident call. The material was whole blood, obtained in connection with sensitization to the hapten diphenylcyclopropenone (DPC). The sequence derives from a woman between 35 and 50 years old with alopecia areata. Some clones in this sample may be carry-over from other donors' samples. The CDR3 protein: CASSLGGEAFF. The DNA sequence reads TGTGCCAGCAGCTTAGGGGGAGAAGCTTTCTTT.